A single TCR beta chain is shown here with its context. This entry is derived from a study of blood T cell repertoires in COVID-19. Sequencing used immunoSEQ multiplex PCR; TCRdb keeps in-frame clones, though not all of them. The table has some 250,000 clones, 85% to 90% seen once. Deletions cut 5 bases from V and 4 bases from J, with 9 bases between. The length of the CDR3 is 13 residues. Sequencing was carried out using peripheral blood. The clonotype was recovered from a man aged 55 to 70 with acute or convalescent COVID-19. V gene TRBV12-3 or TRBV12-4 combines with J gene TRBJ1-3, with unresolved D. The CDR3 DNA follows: TGTGCCAGCAGTCTCTCCGGGGGAAACACCATATATTTT. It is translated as CASSLSGGNTIYF.